A single T cell receptor beta chain is shown here with its context. The antigen is not known. This specimen belongs to a study of OX40 agonist ivuxolimab in advanced cancers. CDR1 and CDR2 from the germline V gene are LNHDA and SQIVND (reference sequence). V gave up 10 bases and J gave up 2 bases, with 14 bases separating them. CDR3 size: 14 residues. TCRdb keeps only in-frame clones here, not all; method: immunoSEQ multiplex PCR. The sample has tens of thousands of clones, around 87% seen once; the top ten hold almost 4%. The study, taken as a whole, reports: Expanded clones were, on average, more numerous in CD8+ T cells than in CD4+. It was not determined which antigens were specifically recognized by the peripheral T cells that had undergone clonal expansion.

The sequencing here drew on CD4+ or CD8+ T cells sorted from blood, taken in a trial of the OX40 agonist ivuxolimab. The receptor comes from an adult with an advanced solid tumor such as melanoma, head and neck, liver or kidney cancer. J is TRBJ2-2 and V is TRBV19; D may be TRBD2 (5 bases). Here the CDR3 DNA reads TGTGCCACCCGAAGAGGACTCAACACCGGGGAGCTGTTTTTT. Its protein product is CATRRGLNTGELFF.